This TCR beta chain was identified in a study of OX40 agonist ivuxolimab in advanced cancers. At the level of the study: Patients' therapy was ivuxolimab, an antibody that acts as an agonist of OX40 (CD134). The group had a mean age of around 60 years, ranged from about 23 to 79, and was less than 85% male.

CDR3 length: 10 residues. Clones were sequenced by immunoSEQ multiplex PCR, and TCRdb holds only the in-frame ones, with some missing. The table includes roughly 60,000 clones, 85% detected once. General study points: On average, CD8+ T cells showed a greater number of expanded clones than CD4+. The study found among the lowest clonal expansion in partial responders at 0.1-3.0 mg/kg.

On this clone itself: Its target is unknown.

Sample: CD4+ or CD8+ T cells sorted from blood, taken in a trial of the OX40 agonist ivuxolimab. This chain links TRBV21-1 with TRBJ2-7; the D segment call TRBD2 is taken from the table without a DNA check. TRBV21-1 is annotated as a pseudogene. The sequence was collected from an adult with an advanced solid tumor such as melanoma, head and neck, liver or kidney cancer. CDR3 sequence reads: CARLKPEQYF. The CDR3 DNA reads TGTGCCAGACTCAAGCCCGAGCAGTACTTC.